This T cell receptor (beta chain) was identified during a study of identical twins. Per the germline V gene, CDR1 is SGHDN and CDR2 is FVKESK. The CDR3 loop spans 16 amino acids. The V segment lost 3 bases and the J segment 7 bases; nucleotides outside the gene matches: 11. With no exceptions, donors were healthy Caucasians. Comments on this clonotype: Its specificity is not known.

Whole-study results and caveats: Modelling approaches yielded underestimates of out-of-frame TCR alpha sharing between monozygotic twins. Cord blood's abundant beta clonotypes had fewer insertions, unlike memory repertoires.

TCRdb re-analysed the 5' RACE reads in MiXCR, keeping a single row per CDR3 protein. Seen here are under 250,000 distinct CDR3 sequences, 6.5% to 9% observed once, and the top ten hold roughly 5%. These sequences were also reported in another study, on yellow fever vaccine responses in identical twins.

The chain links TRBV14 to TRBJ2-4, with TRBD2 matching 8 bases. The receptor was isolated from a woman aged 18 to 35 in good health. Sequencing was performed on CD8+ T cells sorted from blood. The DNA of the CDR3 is TGTGCCAGCAGCCACTCCAGTGCGGGGGGCTCGAACATTCAGTACTTC. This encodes CASSHSSAGGSNIQYF.